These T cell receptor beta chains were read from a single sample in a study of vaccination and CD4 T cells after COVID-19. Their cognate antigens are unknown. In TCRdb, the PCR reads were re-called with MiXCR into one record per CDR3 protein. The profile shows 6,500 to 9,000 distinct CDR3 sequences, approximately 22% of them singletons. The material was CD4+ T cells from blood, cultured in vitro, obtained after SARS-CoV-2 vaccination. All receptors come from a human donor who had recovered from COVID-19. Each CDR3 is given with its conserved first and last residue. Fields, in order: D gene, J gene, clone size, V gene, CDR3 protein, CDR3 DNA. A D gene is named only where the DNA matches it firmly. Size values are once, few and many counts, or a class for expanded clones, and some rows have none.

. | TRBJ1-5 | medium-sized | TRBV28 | CASSPAGRDSNQPQHF | TGTGCCAGCAGTCCGGCCGGTCGGGATAGCAATCAGCCCCAGCATTTT
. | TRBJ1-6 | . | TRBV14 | CASSQERPGYNSPLHF | TGTGCCAGCAGCCAAGAACGGCCAGGCTATAATTCACCCCTCCACTTT
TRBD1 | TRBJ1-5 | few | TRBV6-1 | CASSGEDRVNQPQHF | TGTGCCAGCAGTGGAGAGGACAGGGTCAATCAGCCCCAGCATTTT
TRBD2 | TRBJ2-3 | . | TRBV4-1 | CASSRGGSGSTDTQYF | TGCGCCAGCAGCCGGGGGGGTAGCGGAAGCACAGATACGCAGTATTTT
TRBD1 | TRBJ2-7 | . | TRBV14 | CASSTLRSQGVYEQYF | TGTGCCAGCAGCACTTTGCGGTCCCAGGGGGTCTACGAGCAGTACTTC
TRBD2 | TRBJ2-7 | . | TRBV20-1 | CSARTTSGRAGEQYF | TGCAGTGCTAGAACCACTAGCGGGAGAGCGGGGGAGCAGTACTTC
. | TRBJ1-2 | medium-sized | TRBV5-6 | CASSLPGFAYGYTF | TGTGCCAGCAGCCTCCCGGGGTTTGCCTATGGCTACACCTTC
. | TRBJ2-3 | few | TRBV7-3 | CASSLYGVTDTQYF | TGTGCCAGCAGTTTATACGGGGTCACAGATACGCAGTATTTT
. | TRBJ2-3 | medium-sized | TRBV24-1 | CATSRGTDTQYF | TGTGCCACCAGCAGGGGCACAGATACGCAGTATTTT
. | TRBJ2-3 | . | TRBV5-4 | CASSRADTQYF | TGTGCCAGCAGTCGGGCAGATACGCAGTATTTT
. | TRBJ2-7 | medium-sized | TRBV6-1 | CASSPGLLYEQYF | TGTGCCAGCAGCCCCGGCCTTCTCTACGAGCAGTACTTC
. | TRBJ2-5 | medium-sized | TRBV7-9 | CASSTATQYF | TGTGCCAGCAGCACCGCGACCCAGTACTTC
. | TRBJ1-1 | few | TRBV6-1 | CASSRDPGHGTVFAFF | TGTGCCAGCAGCCGCGACCCGGGCCATGGCACAGTATTCGCTTTCTTT
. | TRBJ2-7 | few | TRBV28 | CASSRTTYEQYF | TGTGCCAGCAGTCGGACAACCTACGAGCAGTACTTC
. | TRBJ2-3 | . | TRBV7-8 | CASSFRETDTQYF | TGTGCCAGCAGCTTTCGGGAAACAGATACGCAGTATTTT
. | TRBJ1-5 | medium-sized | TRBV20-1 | CSAREGFDQPQHF | TGCAGTGCTAGAGAGGGTTTTGATCAGCCCCAGCATTTT
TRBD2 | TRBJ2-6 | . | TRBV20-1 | CSAAREKRGGSGANVLTF | TGCAGTGCCGCTCGGGAAAAGCGGGGGGGCTCTGGGGCCAACGTCCTGACTTTC
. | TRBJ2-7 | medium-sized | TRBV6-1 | CASREQGSSYEQYF | TGTGCCAGCAGGGAACAGGGTAGCTCCTACGAGCAGTACTTC
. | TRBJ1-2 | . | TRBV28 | CATKTASDRPYGYTF | TGTGCCACCAAGACGGCCTCCGACAGACCCTATGGCTACACCTTC
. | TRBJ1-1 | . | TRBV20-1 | CSARDARAFF | TGCAGTGCTAGAGATGCGCGGGCTTTCTTT
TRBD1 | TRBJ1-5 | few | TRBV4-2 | CASSQEDRDQPQHF | TGTGCCAGCAGCCAAGAAGACAGGGATCAGCCCCAGCATTTT
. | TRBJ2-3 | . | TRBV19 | CASSDSLRTDTQYF | TGTGCCAGTAGTGACAGTCTTCGTACAGATACGCAGTATTTT
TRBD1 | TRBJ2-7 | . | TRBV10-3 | CAIETGSGPYEQYF | TGTGCCATAGAGACAGGGTCTGGCCCCTACGAGCAGTACTTC
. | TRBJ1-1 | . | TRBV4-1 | CASGSRDQNTEAFF | TGCGCCAGCGGGTCAAGAGACCAGAACACTGAAGCTTTCTTT
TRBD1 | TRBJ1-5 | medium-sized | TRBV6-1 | CASSRQGHQPQHF | TGTGCCAGCAGTCGACAGGGACATCAGCCCCAGCATTTT
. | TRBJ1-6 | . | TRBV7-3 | CASSTRGVTIYNSPLHF | TGTGCCAGCAGCACCAGAGGGGTTACTATTTATAATTCACCCCTCCACTTT
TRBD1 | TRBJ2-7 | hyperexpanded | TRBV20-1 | CSAREGTGGYEQYF | TGCAGTGCTAGAGAGGGGACAGGGGGATACGAGCAGTACTTC
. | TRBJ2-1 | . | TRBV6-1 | CASSSSAGSSYNEQFF | TGTGCCAGCAGCTCAAGCGCGGGTAGCTCCTACAATGAGCAGTTCTTC
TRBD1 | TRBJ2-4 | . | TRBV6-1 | CASSPDRGGNIQYF | TGTGCCAGCAGTCCCGACAGGGGAGGAAACATTCAGTACTTC
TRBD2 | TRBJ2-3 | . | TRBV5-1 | CASSSLASGDTQYF | TGCGCCAGCAGCTCCCTGGCTAGCGGGGATACGCAGTATTTT
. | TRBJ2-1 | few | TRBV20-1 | CSAREERNEQFF | TGCAGTGCTAGAGAGGAGAGGAATGAGCAGTTCTTC
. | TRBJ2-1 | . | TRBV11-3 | CASSLEVSHEQFF | TGTGCCAGCAGCTTAGAGGTTAGCCATGAGCAGTTCTTC
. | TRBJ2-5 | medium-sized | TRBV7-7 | CASSLVQRETQYF | TGTGCCAGCAGCTTAGTTCAGAGGGAGACCCAGTACTTC
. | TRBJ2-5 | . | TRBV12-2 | CASRLETGGLGETQYF | TGTGCAAGTCGCTTAGAAACAGGGGGCTTGGGAGAGACCCAGTACTTC
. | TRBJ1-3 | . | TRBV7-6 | CASSLGGGPGNTIYF | TGTGCCAGCAGCTTAGGTGGGGGCCCTGGAAACACCATATATTTT
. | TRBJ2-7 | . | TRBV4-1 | CASSRPPGEQYF | TGCGCCAGCAGCCGCCCGCCGGGGGAGCAGTACTTC
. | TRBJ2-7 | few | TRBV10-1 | CASSAGTVISEQYF | TGCGCCAGCAGTGCCGGGACTGTGATCTCGGAGCAGTACTTC
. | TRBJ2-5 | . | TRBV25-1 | CASSEIRGRVQETQYF | TGTGCCAGCAGTGAAATCCGAGGAAGGGTACAAGAGACCCAGTACTTC
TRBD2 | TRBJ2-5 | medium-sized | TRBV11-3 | CASSLGGTSGQETQYF | TGTGCCAGCAGCTTAGGCGGGACTAGCGGCCAAGAGACCCAGTACTTC
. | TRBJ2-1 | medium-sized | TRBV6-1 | CASSETDDYNEQFF | TGTGCCAGCAGTGAAACCGACGACTACAATGAGCAGTTCTTC
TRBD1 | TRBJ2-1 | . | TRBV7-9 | CASTGTGHFF | TGTGCCAGCACCGGGACAGGGCATTTCTTC
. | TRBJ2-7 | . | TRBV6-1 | CASIGRRYSYEQYF | TGTGCCAGCATTGGGCGGCGCTATAGCTACGAGCAGTACTTC
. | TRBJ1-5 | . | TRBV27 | CASSFRGRNQPQHF | TGTGCCAGCAGTTTCAGGGGTAGGAACCAGCCCCAGCATTTT
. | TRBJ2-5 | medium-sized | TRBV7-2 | CASSSGGLAVAQYF | TGTGCCAGCAGCTCCGGGGGGCTAGCCGTGGCCCAGTACTTC
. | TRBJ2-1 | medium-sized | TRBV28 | CASSSRATQFF | TGTGCCAGCAGCTCCCGGGCAACGCAGTTCTTC